One and the same sample provided the 24 T cell receptor beta chains below, sequenced in a study of cytomegalovirus exposure and HLA in healthy donors. The PCR employed 60 Vbeta primers together with 13 Jbeta primers. Sequenced by immunoSEQ multiplex PCR; TCRdb stores in-frame clones only, minus some. The table includes about 180,000 clones, 77% detected once. Material for sequencing was PBMCs. The receptors derive from a man aged 18 to 29 in good health and CMV-seronegative.

The V call is TRBV2, the J call TRBJ2-5; 9 nucleotides align to TRBD1. Judging by the DNA end, TRBJ2-7 fits better; the J call may be wrong. Per the germline V gene, CDR1 is SNHLY and CDR2 is FYNNEI. CDR3 size: 14 residues. The CDR3 reads CASSEYRTGDEQYF. CDR3 bases: TGTGCCAGCAGTGAATACCGGACAGGGGACGAGCAGTACTTC.

This clone came up once. The chain couples TRBV20-1 to TRBJ1-2; D is unclear. V lost 0 bases to trimming and J lost 8 bases, with 7 bases between them. Germline V gene lookup returns CDR1 DFQATT and CDR2 SNEGSKA (reference sequence). This CDR3 spans 11 amino acids. The CDR3 sequence: CSARDLVGYTF. The CDR3 nucleotides read TGCAGTGCTAGAGATCTAGTCGGCTACACCTTC.

The CDR3: CASSPSSGDTQYF. CDR3 bases: TGTGCCAGCTCACCCTCTTCCGGAGATACGCAGTATTTT. V and J are TRBV18 and TRBJ2-3; D remains ambiguous. V shed 3 bases and J shed 5 bases, with 9 bases lying between them. The V gene's germline CDR1 is KGHSH and CDR2 LQKENI. This CDR3 is built from 13 residues.

The count of this clone is one. The J gene is TRBJ1-2, the V gene TRBV5-4; TRBD1 matches 10 bases. The CDR3 has 15 residues. Per the germline V gene, CDR1 is SGHNT and CDR2 is YYREEE (reference sequence). Trimming cost V 2 bases and J 4 bases; bases outside gene matches: 5. In nucleotides, the CDR3 is TGTGCCAGCAGCTTATTTCGACAGGGGGCCTATGGCTACACCTTC. It is translated as CASSLFRQGAYGYTF.

The chain couples TRBV29-1 to TRBJ2-3; D not resolved. The CDR3 covers 11 residues. V lost 8 bases, J lost 5 bases, and 11 bases lay in between. In germline, CDR1 is SQVTM, CDR2 ANQGSEA. The chain's CDR3 is CSPQLKDTQYF. The DNA of the CDR3 is TGCAGCCCCCAGTTAAAAGATACGCAGTATTTT.

The chain has TRBV7-2 and TRBJ2-7, with 8 bases matching TRBD1. This CDR3 region has 16 residues. V was pared by 6 bases and J by 1 base, with 11 bases of the junction left unmatched. Germline CDR1 is SGHTA and CDR2 is FQGNSA. The CDR3 protein is CASSYQTGDFSYEQYF. In DNA, the CDR3 is TGTGCCAGCAGTTACCAGACAGGGGATTTTTCCTACGAGCAGTACTTC. Full variable domain (outside the CDR3, taken from reference TRBV7-2 and TRBJ2-7): GAGVSQSPSNKVTEKGKDVELRCDPISGHTALYWYRQSLGQGLEFLIYFQGNSAPDKSGLPSDRFSAERTGGSVSTLTIQRTQQEDSAVYLCASSYQTGDFSYEQYFGPGTRLTVT.

The V gene is TRBV11-3, the J gene TRBJ1-2; TRBD1 aligns across 12 bases. V was pared by 7 bases and J by 3 bases, with 18 bases of the junction left unmatched. CDR3 length: 19 amino acids. CDR1 and CDR2 from the germline V gene are SGHNT and YENEEA. Here the CDR3 reads CASTQGYGTGGRLDYGYTF. The CDR3 DNA sequence: TGTGCCAGCACCCAGGGCTATGGGACAGGGGGCAGGCTCGACTATGGCTACACCTTC.

The V gene is TRBV4-3, the J gene TRBJ1-2; D may be TRBD1 (6 bases). Germline V lookup: CDR1 LGHNA, CDR2 YSLEER. The germline V and J ends were trimmed by 0 bases and 6 bases, with 14 bases remaining between them. CDR3 length: 15 residues. CDR3 loop: CASSQDRGGRDGYTF. The CDR3 nucleotides read TGCGCCAGCAGCCAAGATAGGGGGGGCAGGGATGGCTACACCTTC.

This chain links TRBV11-2 with TRBJ1-1; TRBD1 matches at 9 bases. The CDR3 is 15 residues long. Germline V gives CDR1 SGHAT, CDR2 FQNNGV. Trimming took 6 bases from V and 0 from J; bases not matched to a gene: 5. As DNA, the CDR3 is TGTGCCAGCAGGAAGGGACAGGGAATGAACACTGAAGCTTTCTTT. This encodes CASRKGQGMNTEAFF.

Points on this clone: The junction shows a germline mismatch at one end, possibly a read error. The J gene is TRBJ2-2, the V gene TRBV7-9; the D gene is possibly TRBD2 (6 bases). This CDR3 region has 16 residues. CDR1 is SEHNR, CDR2 FQNEAQ, per germline (reference sequence). This chain's CDR3 is CSSSLVLASPTGELFF. CDR3 sequence (DNA): TGTTCCAGCAGCTTAGTACTAGCTTCCCCCACCGGGGAGCTGTTTTTT.

The rearrangement uses TRBV4-1 and TRBJ2-3, with 9 bases identical to TRBD2. CDR1 and CDR2 (germline): MGHRA, YSYEKL. The CDR3 covers 15 residues. V lost 11 bases and J lost 2; bases outside the gene matches: 11. Written as DNA, the CDR3 is TGCGCCGTTACGCCCGGGACTAGCAACACAGATACGCAGTATTTT. Amino acids: CAVTPGTSNTDTQYF.

The chain uses TRBV10-3 and TRBJ2-5, with D possibly TRBD2 on 5 matching bases. The CDR3 contains 15 residues. CDR1 and CDR2 (germline): ENHRY, SYGVKD. The ends were cut back, 5 bases at V and 9 bases at J, with 22 bases in the middle. The CDR3, as DNA: TGTGCCATCAGTACGGAACTAACTAACCCCGGGGCCCAGTACTTC. Translation: CAISTELTNPGAQYF.

This rearrangement joins TRBV30 to TRBJ2-1, with D possibly matching TRBD1 (6 bases). Germline-derived CDR1 and CDR2 are GTSNPN and SVGIG (reference sequence). Trimming removed 4 bases at V and 0 bases at J, with 22 bases between. The CDR3 runs 18 residues. The CDR3, as DNA: TGTGCCTGGACGTACCGGAAGGGGGTGAGAAGCTCCTACAATGAGCAGTTCTTC. It codes for CAWTYRKGVRSSYNEQFF.

This clone was found a few times. The chain joins TRBV7-3 to TRBJ2-5, with 7 bases lining up with TRBD2. Unmatched junction bases numbered 11, after V lost 5 bases and J lost 5 bases. The germline V gene encodes CDR1 SGHTA and CDR2 FQGTGA. CDR3 length: 15 amino acids. CDR3: CASSPDLAGGETQYF. The DNA of the CDR3 is TGTGCCAGCAGCCCCGATTTAGCGGGCGGGGAGACCCAGTACTTC.

This clone is a singleton in its sample. The chain is built from TRBV7-6 and TRBJ2-1, with TRBD2 identical over 7 bases. Germline values: CDR1 SGHVS, CDR2 FNYEAQ. The CDR3 contains 13 residues. J was trimmed by 8 bases and V by 2 bases; bases with no gene match: 3. CDR3 amino acids: CASSLTSADEQFF. CDR3 sequence (DNA): TGTGCCAGCAGCTTAACTAGCGCGGATGAGCAGTTCTTC.

The V and J genes are TRBV2 and TRBJ2-3; 7 bases fit TRBD1. V gave up 3 bases and J gave up 7 bases; unmatched junction bases: 4. CDR3 length equals 13 residues. Germline CDR1 and CDR2: SNHLY and FYNNEI. CDR3 bases: TGTGCCAGCAGTGACAGGGGGTGGAATACGCAGTATTTT. Translation: CASSDRGWNTQYF.

The rearrangement links TRBV4-3 to TRBJ2-1, with a possible D match to TRBD2 (6 bases). The CDR3 is 16 amino acids. In germline, CDR1 is LGHNA, CDR2 YSLEER. The V end was cut by 1 base, the J end by 2 bases, with 12 bases between. CDR3 nucleotides: TGCGCCAGCAGCCAAGTAGGGACTCTTCCCTACAATGAGCAGTTCTTC. Translating gives CASSQVGTLPYNEQFF.

The rearrangement uses TRBV12-5 and TRBJ1-2, with D maybe TRBD1 (6 bases). CDR1 is LGHNT, CDR2 FRNRAP, per germline. The CDR3 is 12 amino acids. V lost 4 bases and J 4 bases, leaving 7 bases between the germline ends. The CDR3 DNA reads as TGTGCTAGTGGTTCAGGGGCCTATGGCTACACCTTC. Its protein is CASGSGAYGYTF. The variable domain in full, with the rest retrieved from reference TRBV12-5 and TRBJ1-2, is DARVTQTPRHKVTEMGQEVTMRCQPILGHNTVFWYRQTMMQGLELLAYFRNRAPLDDSGMPKDRFSAEMPDATLATLKIQPSEPRDSAVYFCASGSGAYGYTFGSGTRLTVV.

This chain joins TRBV6-1 and TRBJ2-5, with 9 nucleotides matching TRBD2. Per the germline V gene, CDR1 is MNHNS and CDR2 is SASEGT. The V segment lost 2 bases and the J segment 5 bases; nucleotides outside the gene matches: 6. The CDR3 contains 15 residues. CDR3 residues: CASSELAGGGETQYF. DNA for the CDR3: TGTGCCAGCAGTGAACTGGCGGGGGGGGGTGAGACCCAGTACTTC.

The gene calls are TRBV6-5 and TRBJ2-7; TRBD2 aligns across 13 bases. Germline V gives CDR1 MNHEY, CDR2 SVGAGI. The CDR3 runs 13 residues. Trimming took 10 bases from V and 4 from J; bases not matched to a gene: 4. The CDR3 bases are TGTGCCACCAGGACTAGCGGGAGTTACGAGCAGTACTTC. It codes for CATRTSGSYEQYF.

CDR3 region: CASSFGGRMDRGREAFF. Written as DNA, the CDR3 is TGTGCCAGCAGCTTCGGCGGTAGGATGGACAGGGGGAGGGAAGCTTTCTTT. The chain recombines TRBV11-3 with TRBJ1-1; 10 bases fit TRBD1. The CDR3 is 17 residues long. After removal of 3 bases from V and 8 bases from J, the junction contained 15 bases not matched to a gene. Per germline, CDR1 SGHNT and CDR2 YENEEA.

The V gene is TRBV30, the J gene TRBJ2-1; 9 bases fit TRBD1. CDR3 length: 16 residues. Germline-derived CDR1 and CDR2 are GTSNPN and SVGIG (reference sequence). V shed 3 bases and J 4 bases; nucleotides not matched to a gene: 10. CDR3 sequence (DNA): TGTGCCTGGAGCGGTCACAGGGGGCTGGGGTACAATGAGCAGTTCTTC. This gives the protein CAWSGHRGLGYNEQFF.

This clone was counted once. The V call is TRBV19, the J call TRBJ1-1, with no clear D. Per germline, CDR1 LNHDA and CDR2 SQIVND (reference sequence). Trimming removed 4 bases from V and 1 base from J, with 7 bases in between. The CDR3 length is 13 residues. CDR3 nucleotide sequence: TGTGCCAGTAGTAGGTGGAGGAACACTGAAGCTTTCTTT. It codes for CASSRWRNTEAFF. The full variable domain, completed using reference TRBV19 and TRBJ1-1, is DGGITQSPKYLFRKEGQNVTLSCEQNLNHDAMYWYRQDPGQGLRLIYYSQIVNDFQKGDIAEGYSVSREKKESFPLTVTSAQKNPTAFYLCASSRWRNTEAFFGQGTRLTVV.

The chain employs TRBV27 and TRBJ2-7; 8 bases agree with TRBD2. Trimming at V came to 4 bases and at J to 4 bases, leaving 3 bases not matched to a gene. The germline V gene encodes CDR1 MNHEY and CDR2 SMNVEV (reference sequence). The CDR3 consists of 13 residues. CDR3 sequence: CASSSGLGYEQYF. As DNA, the CDR3 is TGTGCCAGCAGTTCGGGACTAGGGTACGAGCAGTACTTC.